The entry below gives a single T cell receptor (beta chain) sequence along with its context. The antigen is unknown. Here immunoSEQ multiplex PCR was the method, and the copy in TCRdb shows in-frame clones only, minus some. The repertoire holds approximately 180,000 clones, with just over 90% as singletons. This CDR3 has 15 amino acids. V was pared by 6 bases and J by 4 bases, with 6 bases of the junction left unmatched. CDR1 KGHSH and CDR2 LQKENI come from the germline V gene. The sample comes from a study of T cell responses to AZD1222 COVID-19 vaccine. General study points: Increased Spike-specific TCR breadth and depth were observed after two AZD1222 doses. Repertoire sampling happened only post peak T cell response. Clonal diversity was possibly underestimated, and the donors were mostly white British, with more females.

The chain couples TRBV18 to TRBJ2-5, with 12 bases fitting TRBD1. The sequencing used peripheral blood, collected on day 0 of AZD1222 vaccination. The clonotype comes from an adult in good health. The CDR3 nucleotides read TGTGCCAGCTCCCCCGGGACAGGGGGCCCAGAGACCCAGTACTTC. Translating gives CASSPGTGGPETQYF.